This record covers a single T cell receptor (beta chain). Source study methods: Reference gene primer amplification yielded estimated nucleated cell counts. This table comes from immunoSEQ multiplex PCR, and its TCRdb copy is limited to in-frame clones, with some not included. V and J calls and clone size come straight from that table; D and trimming were deduced from the DNA. This table has about 98,000 clones, 70% to 90% appearing once. Germline-derived CDR1 and CDR2 are SGHTA and FQGNSA. The V gene end was trimmed by 2 bases and the J gene end by 1 base; junction bases not matched to a gene: 13. This CDR3 is built from 18 residues. The data originate from a study of blood T cell repertoires in COVID-19. Study as a whole: Nucleic acid was either cDNA or gDNA, and it came from T cells, B-cell-depleted T cells, or PBMCs.

The genes are TRBV7-2 and TRBJ2-7; 8 bases line up with TRBD1. This TCR came from a man aged 50-60 years with active COVID-19. Sequencing was done on a sample of peripheral blood. CDR3 coding DNA: TGTGCCAGCAGCTTACCGTACAGGGGGACCCAGATTTCCTACGAGCAGTACTTC. This translates into CASSLPYRGTQISYEQYF.